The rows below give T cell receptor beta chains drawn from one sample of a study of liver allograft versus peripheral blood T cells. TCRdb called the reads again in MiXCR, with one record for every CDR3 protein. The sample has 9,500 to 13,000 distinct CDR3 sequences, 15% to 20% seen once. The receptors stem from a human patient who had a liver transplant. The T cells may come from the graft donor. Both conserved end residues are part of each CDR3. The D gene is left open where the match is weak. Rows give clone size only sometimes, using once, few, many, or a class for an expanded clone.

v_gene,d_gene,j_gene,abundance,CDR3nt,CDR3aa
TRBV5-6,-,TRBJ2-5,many,TGTGCCAGCAGCACTGGACAGTCGGAGACCCAGTACTTC,CASSTGQSETQYF
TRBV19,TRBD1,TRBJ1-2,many,TGTGCCACCTCCGGACAGGGTGGTGGCTACACCTTC,CATSGQGGGYTF
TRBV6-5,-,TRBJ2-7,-,TGTGCCAGCAGTTACTCAGGGAGGGGGGCGAGTGGATACGAGCAGTACTTC,CASSYSGRGASGYEQYF
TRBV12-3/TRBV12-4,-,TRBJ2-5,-,TGTGCCAGCAGTTTAGAGGCAGAAGAGACCCAGTACTTC,CASSLEAEETQYF
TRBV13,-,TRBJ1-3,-,TGTGCCAGCAACCGAAAAGGGGGAAACACCATATATTTT,CASNRKGGNTIYF
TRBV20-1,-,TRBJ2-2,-,TGCAGTGCTAGACAAACCGGGGAGCTGTTTTTT,CSARQTGELFF
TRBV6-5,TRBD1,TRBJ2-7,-,TGTGCCAGCAGGCCCGGGACAGGGGGTTACTACGAGCAGTACTTC,CASRPGTGGYYEQYF
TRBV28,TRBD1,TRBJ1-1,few,TGTGCCAGCAGGAGACAGGGGTATAGGACTGAAGCTTTCTTT,CASRRQGYRTEAFF
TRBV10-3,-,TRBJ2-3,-,TGTGCCATCAGTGGGGCTGAGCGGGCTTCTCAGTATTTT,CAISGAERASQYF
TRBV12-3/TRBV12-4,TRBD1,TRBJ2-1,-,TGTGCCAGCAGTTCGACAGGGGGTGGGCAGTTCTTC,CASSSTGGGQFF
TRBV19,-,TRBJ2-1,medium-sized,TGTGCCAGTAGTATAGCGCCCGCCAATGAGCAGTTCTTC,CASSIAPANEQFF
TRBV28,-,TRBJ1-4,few,TGTGCCAGCACGGGTGCAACTAATGAAAAACTGTTTTTT,CASTGATNEKLFF
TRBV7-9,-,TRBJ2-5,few,TGTGCCAGCAGCTTATTCCGTCTAGGAGCTCGAGAGACCCAGTACTTC,CASSLFRLGARETQYF
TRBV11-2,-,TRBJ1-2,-,TGTGCCAGCAGCCTTTTCTATGGCTACACCTTC,CASSLFYGYTF
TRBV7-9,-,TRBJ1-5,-,TGTGCCAGCAGCTTAGCCCGGGGTGGGAATCAGCCCCAGCATTTT,CASSLARGGNQPQHF
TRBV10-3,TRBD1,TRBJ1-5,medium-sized,TGTGCCATCAGTGAGTCGGACAGGGGGGGAGTGGGCAATCAGCCCCAGCATTTT,CAISESDRGGVGNQPQHF
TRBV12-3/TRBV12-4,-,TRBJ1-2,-,TGTGCCAGCAGTTGGGGGCTGGGGGGCTACACCTTC,CASSWGLGGYTF
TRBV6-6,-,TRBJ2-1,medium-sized,TGTGCCAGCAGTTACCCGTTACTCCGGGGCGCAAGCTCCTACAATGAGCAGTTCTTC,CASSYPLLRGASSYNEQFF
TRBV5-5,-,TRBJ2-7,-,TGTGCCAGCAGCTTAACCACTTCGCCCCTTTACGAGCAGTACTTC,CASSLTTSPLYEQYF
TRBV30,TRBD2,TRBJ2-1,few,TGTGCCTGGAGGGTAGCGGGAGGTAATGAGCAGTTCTTC,CAWRVAGGNEQFF
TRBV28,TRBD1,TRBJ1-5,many,TGTGCCAGCACCTGGAGGGGGACAGGGGTTCAGCCCCAGCATTTT,CASTWRGTGVQPQHF
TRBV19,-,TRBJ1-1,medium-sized,TGTGCCAGTAGTGTCTACAGGGAAAGGGGCACTGAAGCTTTCTTT,CASSVYRERGTEAFF
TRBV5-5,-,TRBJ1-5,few,TGTGCCAGCAGCCTGAGAAGCAATCAGCCCCAGCATTTT,CASSLRSNQPQHF
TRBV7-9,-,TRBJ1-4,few,TGTGCCAGCAGTAAACGGGAGAATGAAAAACTGTTTTTT,CASSKRENEKLFF
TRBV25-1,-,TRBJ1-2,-,TGTGCCAGCAGTGTTGGCTGGTATGGCTACACCTTC,CASSVGWYGYTF
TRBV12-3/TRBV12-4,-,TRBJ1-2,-,TGTGCCAGCAGCCCACAGGGCGTCTATGGCTACACCTTC,CASSPQGVYGYTF
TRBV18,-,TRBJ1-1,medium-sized,TGTGCCAGCTCACCACGGAACGGGGAAAGGAACACTGAAGCTTTCTTT,CASSPRNGERNTEAFF
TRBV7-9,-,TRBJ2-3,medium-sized,TGTGCCAGCAGCTCAGACGGGCAGGGAGCAGATACGCAGTATTTT,CASSSDGQGADTQYF
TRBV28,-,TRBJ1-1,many,TGTGCCAGCAGTTACTCTAGGGGGACCCTGTGGACTGAAGCTTTCTTT,CASSYSRGTLWTEAFF
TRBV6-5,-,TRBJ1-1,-,TGTGCCACCAGTTACAGGGTTGACACTGAAGCTTTCTTT,CATSYRVDTEAFF
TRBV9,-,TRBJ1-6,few,TGTGCCAGCAGCGTAGCCCCCACCTCACCCCTCCACTTT,CASSVAPTSPLHF
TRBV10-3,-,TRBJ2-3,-,TGTGCCGCCAAGGGAGCGCCACTAGGGACAGATACGCAGTATTTT,CAAKGAPLGTDTQYF
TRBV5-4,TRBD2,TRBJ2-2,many,TGTGCCAGCAGCTTGGGTGGGCGGGGGGCCGACACCGGGGAGCTGTTTTTT,CASSLGGRGADTGELFF
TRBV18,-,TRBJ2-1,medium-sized,TGTGCCAGCTCACACGAGCAGTTCTTC,CASSHEQFF
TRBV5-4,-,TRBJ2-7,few,TGTGCCAGCAGCACCGAGCACGAGCAGTACTTC,CASSTEHEQYF
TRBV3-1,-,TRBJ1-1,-,TGTGCCAGCAGCCAGGGTAGGAACACTGAAGCTTTCTTT,CASSQGRNTEAFF
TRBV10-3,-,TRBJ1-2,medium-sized,TGTGCCATCGGAGACAGCTATGGCTACACCTTC,CAIGDSYGYTF
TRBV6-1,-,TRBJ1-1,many,TGTGCCAGCAGTAAGGGGGGGGGATCTTCCACTGAAGCTTTCTTT,CASSKGGGSSTEAFF
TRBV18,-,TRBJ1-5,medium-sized,TGTGCCAGCTCACCAGACAGAGACAATCAGCCCCAGCATTTT,CASSPDRDNQPQHF
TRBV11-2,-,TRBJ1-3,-,TGTGCCAGCAGCGTGGGGACAGGAAACACCATATATTTT,CASSVGTGNTIYF
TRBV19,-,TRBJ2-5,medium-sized,TGTGCCAGTAGTCCCTACCGGGAAGCCCAAGAGACCCAGTACTTC,CASSPYREAQETQYF
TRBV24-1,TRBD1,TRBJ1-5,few,TGTGCCACCAGTGATCCGGGACAGGGTACCGCTCAGCCCCAGCATTTT,CATSDPGQGTAQPQHF
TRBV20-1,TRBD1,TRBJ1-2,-,TGCAGTGCACGGACAGGGGGAGAAACCCGACGCAACTATGGCTACACCTTC,CSARTGGETRRNYGYTF
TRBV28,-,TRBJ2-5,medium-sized,TGTGCCAGCAGTTTCCGAGCCGTATGGGAGACCCAGTACTTC,CASSFRAVWETQYF
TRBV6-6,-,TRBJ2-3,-,TGTGTCAGCAGCGAAGGGCCGGGCCTCCTCCAAGAGAGGGATACGCAGTATTTT,CVSSEGPGLLQERDTQYF